This TCR beta chain was found in a study of blood T cell repertoires in COVID-19. The trim removed 6 bases at V and 7 bases at J, leaving 5 bases unmatched. CDR3 size: 14 residues. Germline lookup yields CDR1 SGHAT and CDR2 FQNNGV. In the authors' methods: Amplification of reference gene primers was used by the study to estimate nucleated cell counts. The assay was immunoSEQ multiplex PCR, and TCRdb's table has in-frame clones only and misses some. From that table come the V and J calls and clone size; the DNA was used to work out D and trimming. The sample lists over 150,000 clones, roughly 94% occurring once. The Seattle patients joined while their infection was active and were tracked longitudinally afterward.

The TCR was taken from a man aged 30-40 years with COVID-19, enrolled during active disease. The chain combines TRBV11-2 with TRBJ1-6, with 8 positions matching TRBD1. Sequencing was done on a sample of peripheral blood. CDR3 residues: CASRWTGKNSPLHF. Here the CDR3 DNA reads TGTGCCAGCAGATGGACAGGGAAGAATTCACCCCTCCACTTT.